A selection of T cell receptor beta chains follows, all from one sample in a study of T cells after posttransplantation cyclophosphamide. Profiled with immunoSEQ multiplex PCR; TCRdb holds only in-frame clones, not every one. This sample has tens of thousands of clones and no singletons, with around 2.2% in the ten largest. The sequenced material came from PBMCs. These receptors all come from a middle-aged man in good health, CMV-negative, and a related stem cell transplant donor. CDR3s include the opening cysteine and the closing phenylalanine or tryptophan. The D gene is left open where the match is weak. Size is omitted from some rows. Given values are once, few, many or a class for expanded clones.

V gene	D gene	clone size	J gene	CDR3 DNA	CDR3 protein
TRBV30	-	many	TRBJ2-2	TGTGCCTGGAGTGTATTGGCTAGAAACACCGGGGAGCTGTTTTTT	CAWSVLARNTGELFF
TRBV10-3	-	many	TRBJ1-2	TGTGCCATCAATCGGGGAGGGGACTATGGCTACACCTTC	CAINRGGDYGYTF
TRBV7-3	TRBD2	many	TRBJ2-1	TGTGCCAGCAGCCTAAGCGGGAGGAGCTCCTACAATGAGCAGTTCTTC	CASSLSGRSSYNEQFF
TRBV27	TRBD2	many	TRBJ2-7	TGTGCCAGCAGCCGAGGTACTAGCGGGCTCTCCTACGAGCAGTACTTC	CASSRGTSGLSYEQYF
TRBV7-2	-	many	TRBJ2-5	TGTGCCAGCAGCTTAGCACCGGTTGGGACCCAGTACTTC	CASSLAPVGTQYF
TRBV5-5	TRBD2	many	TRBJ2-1	TGTGCCAGCAGGCGAACTAGCGGGAGCTCCTACAATGAGCAGTTCTTC	CASRRTSGSSYNEQFF
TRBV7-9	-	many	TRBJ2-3	TGTGCCAGCAGCTCCCTGGGCGGGTCTAGCACAGATACGCAGTATTTT	CASSSLGGSSTDTQYF
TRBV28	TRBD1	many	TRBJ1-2	TGTGCCAGCAGTTTTAGACAGGGGGCGCGGGACTATGGCTACACCTTC	CASSFRQGARDYGYTF
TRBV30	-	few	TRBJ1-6	TGTGCCTGGAGTGTTCGGGGGGGAGGTTCACCCCTCCACTTT	CAWSVRGGGSPLHF
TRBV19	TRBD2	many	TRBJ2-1	TGTGCCAGTACTGAATATGGGCTAGCGGACTTATCCTACAATGAGCAGTTCTTC	CASTEYGLADLSYNEQFF
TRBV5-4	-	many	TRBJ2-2	TGTGCCTGCAAGTCAGCGGGCGGGGAGCTGTTTTTT	CACKSAGGELFF
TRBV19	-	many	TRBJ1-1	TGTGCCAGTATCGAAGGGGGAAGATACACTGAAGCTTTCTTT	CASIEGGRYTEAFF
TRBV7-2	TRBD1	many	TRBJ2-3	TGTGCCAGCAGCTTATTACTCGGGCAGGGGGTGACAGATACGCAGTATTTT	CASSLLLGQGVTDTQYF
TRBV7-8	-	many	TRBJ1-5	TGTGCCAGCAGCTTAGAAAGAGGCAATCAGCCCCAGCATTTT	CASSLERGNQPQHF
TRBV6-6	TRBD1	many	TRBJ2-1	TGTGCCAGCAGTGACCGGGACAGGGTCTACAATGAGCAGTTCTTC	CASSDRDRVYNEQFF
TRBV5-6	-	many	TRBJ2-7	TGTGCCAGCAGCCAATCCTACGAGCAGTACTTC	CASSQSYEQYF
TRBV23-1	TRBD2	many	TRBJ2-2	TGCGCCAGCTCCCCAACGAGAGGTCTAGCGGGAGTTATCGGGGAGCTGTTTTTT	CASSPTRGLAGVIGELFF
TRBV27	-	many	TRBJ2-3	TGTGCCAGCAGTTCTCAGTGGGATACGCAGTATTTT	CASSSQWDTQYF
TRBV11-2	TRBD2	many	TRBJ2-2	TGTGCCAGCAGCCGGACGGGGCTAGCGGGAGGGGCCGGGGAGCTGTTTTTT	CASSRTGLAGGAGELFF
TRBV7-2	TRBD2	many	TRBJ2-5	TGTGCCAGCAGCAAACAGCGTAGCGGGAAAGAGACCCAGTACTTC	CASSKQRSGKETQYF
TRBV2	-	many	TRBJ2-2	TGTGCCAGCAGGACAGGTAGAGGGACCGGGGAGCTGTTTTTT	CASRTGRGTGELFF
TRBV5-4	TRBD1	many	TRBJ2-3	TGTGCCAGCAGTTCGGAGCACGGACAGGAGTATTTT	CASSSEHGQEYF
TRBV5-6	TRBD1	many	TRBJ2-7	TGTGCCAGCAGTCTGACAGGGCACGAGCAGTACTTC	CASSLTGHEQYF
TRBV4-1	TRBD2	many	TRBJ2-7	TGCGCCAGCAGCCAAGTCATCGGGGGAGGGAAGTCCTACGAGCAGTACTTC	CASSQVIGGGKSYEQYF
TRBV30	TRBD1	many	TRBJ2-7	TGTGCCTGGAGAAGGTGGGGACAGGGGACACACGAGCAGTACTTC	CAWRRWGQGTHEQYF
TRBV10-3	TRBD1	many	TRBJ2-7	TGTGCCATCAGGTCTACGGGACAGTCGAGCTCCTACGAGCAGTACTTC	CAIRSTGQSSSYEQYF
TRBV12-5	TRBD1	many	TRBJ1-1	TGTGCTAGTGGTTGGAACAGGGGGCGTCGGGAGAACACTGAAGCTTTCTTT	CASGWNRGRRENTEAFF
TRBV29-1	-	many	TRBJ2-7	TGCAGCGGCAAAGGGGGAGACGCTAGCGAGCAGTACTTC	CSGKGGDASEQYF
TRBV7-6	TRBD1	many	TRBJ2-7	TGTGCCAGCAGCTCCCTTGGGGGACAGGCCTTCTACGAGCAGTACTTC	CASSSLGGQAFYEQYF
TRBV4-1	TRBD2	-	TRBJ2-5	TGCGCCAGCAGCCAAGGAACTAGCGGCCAAGAGACCCAGTACTTC	CASSQGTSGQETQYF
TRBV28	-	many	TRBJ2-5	TGTGCCAGCAGTTTTTTTAGGGGATCGGAGACCCAGTACTTC	CASSFFRGSETQYF
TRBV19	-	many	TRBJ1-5	TGTGCCAGTAGTATAGGGGGGCAGGCAAATCAGCCCCAGCATTTT	CASSIGGQANQPQHF
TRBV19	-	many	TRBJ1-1	TGTGCCAGTAGTAGGGGGCTTGGCACTGAAGCTTTCTTT	CASSRGLGTEAFF
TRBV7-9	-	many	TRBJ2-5	TGTGCCAGCAGGTTCCCCGGGTGGGAGACCCAGTACTTC	CASRFPGWETQYF
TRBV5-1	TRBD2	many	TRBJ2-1	TGCGCCAGCAGCTGGACCCCGGGACTAGCGGCGAATGAGCAGTTCTTC	CASSWTPGLAANEQFF
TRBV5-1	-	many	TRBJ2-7	TGCGCCAGCAGCTTAAGACAGGACTCCTACGAGCAGTACTTC	CASSLRQDSYEQYF
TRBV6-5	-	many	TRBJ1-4	TGTGCCAGCAGCCCTACCTTTTCTGAAAAACTGTTTTTT	CASSPTFSEKLFF
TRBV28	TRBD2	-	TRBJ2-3	TGTGCCAGCAGTTCTGCAATTGCGGGAGAGACAGATACGCAGTATTTT	CASSSAIAGETDTQYF
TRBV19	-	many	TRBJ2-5	TGTGCCAGTAGTTCCGGGTTACAAGAGACCCAGTACTTC	CASSSGLQETQYF
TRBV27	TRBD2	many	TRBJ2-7	TGTGCCAGCAGTTTTGCGGGAGAGGCCTACGAGCAGTACTTC	CASSFAGEAYEQYF
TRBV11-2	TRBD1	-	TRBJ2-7	TGTGCCAGCAGCTTAGCCCCGGGACAGGGTAGCTCCTACGAGCAGTACTTC	CASSLAPGQGSSYEQYF
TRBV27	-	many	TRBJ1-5	TGTGCCAGCAGTTTAACCACACAAGGGGGCAATCAGCCCCAGCATTTT	CASSLTTQGGNQPQHF
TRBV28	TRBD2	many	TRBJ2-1	TGTGCCAGCAGCTCTGTAGCGGGGGGTTACAATGAGCAGTTCTTC	CASSSVAGGYNEQFF
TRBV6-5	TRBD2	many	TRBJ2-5	TGTGCCAGCAGTCTGGCGGGAGCGGAGACCCAGTACTTC	CASSLAGAETQYF